The rows below give T cell receptor beta chains drawn from one sample of a study of blood T cell repertoires in COVID-19. The table came from immunoSEQ multiplex PCR; TCRdb's copy has only in-frame clones and leaves some out. Among more than 150,000 clones listed, about 80% were seen once. Sequenced sample: peripheral blood. The receptor source for this set is a human donor in a cohort sampled during active COVID-19. Both conserved end residues are part of each CDR3. A D gene is named only where the DNA matches it firmly. The size field is filled for only some rows; it gives once, few, many or a size class.

CDR3: CASRLGAKAKNIQYF
DNA: TGTGCAAGTCGCCTGGGGGCTAAAGCCAAAAACATTCAGTACTTC
D: .
size: .
V: TRBV12-2
J: TRBJ2-4

CDR3: CASSLWSSYEQYF
DNA: TGTGCCAGCAGCTTATGGAGCTCCTACGAGCAGTACTTC
D: .
size: medium-sized
V: TRBV5-6
J: TRBJ2-7

CDR3: CASSPPAGTEAFF
DNA: TGTGCCAGCTCACCACCGGCGGGAACTGAAGCTTTCTTT
D: .
size: few
V: TRBV18
J: TRBJ1-1

CDR3: CARGTGTGYEKLFF
DNA: TGTGCCAGGGGAACCGGGACAGGGTATGAAAAACTGTTTTTT
D: .
size: .
V: TRBV21-1
J: TRBJ1-4

CDR3: CASSIVGQWSTGELFF
DNA: TGTGCCAGTAGTATCGTAGGTCAGTGGAGCACCGGGGAGCTGTTTTTT
D: .
size: .
V: TRBV19
J: TRBJ2-2

CDR3: CASSLAVGQSFEETQYF
DNA: TGCGCCAGCAGCTTGGCGGTGGGACAGTCCTTTGAGGAGACCCAGTACTTC
D: TRBD1
size: .
V: TRBV5-1
J: TRBJ2-5

CDR3: CASSVGLGRGTNEKLFF
DNA: TGTGCCAGCAGCGTAGGATTAGGGAGGGGAACTAATGAAAAACTGTTTTTT
D: .
size: .
V: TRBV9
J: TRBJ1-4

CDR3: CASSSLGRGISPLHF
DNA: TGTGCCAGCAGCTCCTTAGGCAGGGGGATTTCACCCCTCCACTTT
D: TRBD1
size: .
V: TRBV5-6
J: TRBJ1-6

CDR3: CASSQLETGGSGNTIYF
DNA: TGTGCCAGCTCACAACTTGAAACAGGGGGCTCTGGAAACACCATATATTTT
D: TRBD1
size: .
V: TRBV18
J: TRBJ1-3

CDR3: CASSLVPVPEQYF
DNA: TGTGCCAGCAGCTTAGTCCCAGTCCCCGAGCAGTACTTC
D: .
size: .
V: TRBV7-2
J: TRBJ2-7

CDR3: CASSLRTGTMNTEAFF
DNA: TGTGCCAGCAGCCTACGGACAGGGACTATGAACACTGAAGCTTTCTTT
D: TRBD1
size: .
V: TRBV5-6
J: TRBJ1-1

CDR3: CASSSMGSSGNTIYF
DNA: TGTGCCAGCAGTTCCATGGGGAGCTCTGGAAACACCATATATTTT
D: .
size: once
V: TRBV6-5
J: TRBJ1-3

CDR3: CASTLEGGNYGYTF
DNA: TGTGCCAGCACGCTGGAGGGAGGGAACTATGGCTACACCTTC
D: .
size: once
V: TRBV2
J: TRBJ1-2

CDR3: CASSRGLAETQYF
DNA: TGTGCCAGCAGCCGTGGACTAGCTGAGACCCAGTACTTC
D: TRBD2
size: .
V: TRBV7-8
J: TRBJ2-5

CDR3: CASSGMGDYEQFF
DNA: TGTGCCAGCAGCGGGATGGGGGACTATGAGCAGTTCTTC
D: .
size: .
V: TRBV5-6
J: TRBJ2-1

CDR3: CATLSGPYNEQFF
DNA: TGTGCCACCCTTAGCGGACCCTACAATGAGCAGTTCTTC
D: .
size: .
V: TRBV19
J: TRBJ2-1

CDR3: CARLAGGTDTQYF
DNA: TGTGCCAGACTAGCGGGGGGCACAGATACGCAGTATTTT
D: TRBD2
size: once
V: TRBV19
J: TRBJ2-3

CDR3: CASSTDRLSGNTIYF
DNA: TGTGCCAGCAGCACCGACAGACTCTCTGGAAACACCATATATTTT
D: .
size: once
V: TRBV4-2
J: TRBJ1-3

CDR3: CASSVKEGNTEAFF
DNA: TGTGCCAGCAGCGTAAAGGAGGGTAACACTGAAGCTTTCTTT
D: .
size: .
V: TRBV9
J: TRBJ1-1

CDR3: CASSYLLGTNGYTF
DNA: TGTGCCAGCAGTTACCTCCTTGGGACAAATGGCTACACCTTC
D: .
size: .
V: TRBV6-5
J: TRBJ1-2

CDR3: CSAEDRVDEKLFF
DNA: TGCAGCGCTGAGGACAGGGTCGATGAAAAACTGTTTTTT
D: TRBD1
size: .
V: TRBV29-1
J: TRBJ1-4